The 23 T cell receptor beta chains below come from one sample, sequenced in a study of shared clonotypes between healthy human individuals. The data were produced by immunoSEQ multiplex PCR, yet TCRdb's version contains in-frame clones alone and is incomplete. The sample lists around 2,000,000 clones, about 95% occurring once. Sequenced material: naive CD4+ T cells sorted from blood. Subset of the sample: CD45RA+ positively selected. The receptors were gathered from a man aged 18 to 29 in good health.

This clone showed up just once. The chain uses TRBV2 and TRBJ1-1; D is uncertain. The germline gives CDR1 SNHLY, CDR2 FYNNEI. The CDR3 contains 15 residues. The V gene lost 7 bases and the J gene lost 0 bases, with 15 bases spanning the gap. The CDR3, as DNA: TGTGCCAGCATGGAATCATTACCCCTGAACACTGAAGCTTTCTTT. Translated: CASMESLPLNTEAFF.

The genes are TRBV20-1 and TRBJ1-2; no clear D gene. V dropped 4 bases and J dropped 7 bases, with 10 bases sitting between them. Germline V gene data show CDR1 as DFQATT and CDR2 as SNEGSKA (reference sequence). The CDR3 spans 11 residues. This CDR3 reads CSATSYGGYTF. CDR3 coding DNA: TGCAGTGCTACCAGCTATGGTGGCTACACCTTC.

This clone has just one count. Written as DNA, the CDR3 is TGTGCCAGCAGCTTAGGAAGGGGGAGGGATGAGCAGTACTTC. It is translated as CASSLGRGRDEQYF. The rearrangement links TRBV5-4 to TRBJ2-7, with a weak D call TRBD2 (7 bases). The V gene's germline CDR1 is SGHNT and CDR2 YYREEE (reference sequence). The CDR3 runs to 14 residues. With 2 bases removed from V and 7 bases from J, the gap between germline ends came to 16 bases.

Note on this clone: Additional DNA sequences in this sample encode the identical CDR3. The chain uses TRBV2 and TRBJ2-2, with D tentatively TRBD1 (6 bases). This CDR3 region has 12 residues. Deletions cut 6 bases from V and 5 bases from J, with 7 bases between. The V gene's germline CDR1 is SNHLY and CDR2 FYNNEI. The CDR3 DNA reads as TGTGCCAGCAGAACAGGGACCGGGGAGCTGTTTTTT. Translated, it gives CASRTGTGELFF.

This rearrangement joins TRBV30 to TRBJ2-3, with unresolved D. Trimming took off 2 bases at V and 1 base at J, with 13 bases between the two ends. Germline V gene lookup returns CDR1 GTSNPN and CDR2 SVGIG (reference sequence). The CDR3 has 15 residues. DNA of the CDR3: TGTGCCTGGAGTAAATTGTCGATTGGCACAGATACGCAGTATTTT. Protein product: CAWSKLSIGTDTQYF.

V and J are TRBV5-4 and TRBJ1-6; D might be TRBD1 (5 bases). The V gene's germline CDR1 is SGHNT and CDR2 YYREEE (reference sequence). The V end lost 4 bases, the J end lost 0 bases, and 8 bases lay between the germline ends. This CDR3 has 15 residues. This CDR3 is CASSPGFSYNSPLHF. The CDR3 nucleotides read TGTGCCAGCAGCCCAGGGTTCTCCTATAATTCACCCCTCCACTTT.

The chain combines TRBV6-1 with TRBJ2-3; D is unclear. The CDR3 has 15 amino acids. Trimming stripped 3 bases from V and 0 bases from J, with 10 bases between. Germline V lookup: CDR1 MNHNS, CDR2 SASEGT. Here the CDR3 reads CASSDVKTSTDTQYF. The DNA of the CDR3 is TGTGCCAGCAGTGATGTTAAAACTAGCACAGATACGCAGTATTTT.

The CDR3 DNA is TGTGCCAGCAGCGGAACGGGACTAGCAACCGGGGAGCTGTTTTTT. Its translation: CASSGTGLATGELFF. The rearrangement links TRBV5-4 to TRBJ2-2, with TRBD2 matching 9 bases. The germline V gene encodes CDR1 SGHNT and CDR2 YYREEE (reference sequence). CDR3 size: 15 residues. Germline trimming cut 4 bases from V and 5 bases from J; bases unmatched to any gene: 6. Combining the CDR3 with reference TRBV5-4 and TRBJ2-2 gives the whole variable domain ETGVTQSPTHLIKTRGQQVTLRCSSQSGHNTVSWYQQALGQGPQFIFQYYREEENGRGNFPPRFSGLQFPNYSSELNVNALELDDSALYLCASSGTGLATGELFFGEGSRLTVL.

Details on this clone: The junction shows a germline mismatch at one end, possibly a read error. This chain uses TRBV5-1 with TRBJ2-2; D might be TRBD2 (5 bases). Germline lookup yields CDR1 SGHRS and CDR2 YFSETQ. This CDR3 spans 17 amino acids. CDR3 loop: CASSSLGGRGPTGELLF. CDR3 DNA: TGCGCCAGCAGCTCGTTAGGCGGTCGGGGTCCCACCGGGGAGCTGCTTTTT.

The V and J genes are TRBV4-1 and TRBJ1-4, with TRBD1 as a possible D gene (6 bases). This CDR3 contains 16 residues. Germline V gene lookup returns CDR1 MGHRA and CDR2 YSYEKL. Trimming pared 4 bases from V and 7 bases from J, leaving 19 bases between. CDR3 nucleotides: TGCGCCAGCAGCCCTCCTAGGACAGATTCCATTGAAAAACTGTTTTTT. It is translated as CASSPPRTDSIEKLFF.

This chain links TRBV29-1 with TRBJ1-1; a possible D gene is TRBD1 (6 bases). From germline, CDR1 is SQVTM and CDR2 ANQGSEA. V was shortened by 5 bases and J by 9 bases, with 13 bases between the two germline ends. The CDR3 is made up of 11 amino acids. The CDR3 nucleotides read TGCAGCGTTACGGACAGCCGAAAAGCTTTCTTT. Translating it yields CSVTDSRKAFF.

The V gene is TRBV7-8, the J gene TRBJ1-4; no firm D call. Germline lookup yields CDR1 SGHVS and CDR2 FQNEAQ. The CDR3 consists of 15 residues. V gave up 5 bases and J gave up 10 bases, with 20 bases separating them. The DNA of the CDR3 is TGTGCCAGCAGCCCGACGCCTAGCAACGCAGGAAAACTGTTTTTT. Encoded protein: CASSPTPSNAGKLFF.

The rearrangement joins TRBV2 to TRBJ2-1; TRBD2 matches 10 bases. The V gene's germline CDR1 is SNHLY and CDR2 FYNNEI. The CDR3 spans 11 residues. Trimming at V came to 6 bases and at J to 13 bases, leaving 3 bases not matched to a gene. The CDR3 DNA follows: TGTGCCAGCAGGGAGCGGGAGGGTCAGTTCTTC. Translation gives CASREREGQFF.

The rearrangement links TRBV6-6 to TRBJ1-5; D is uncertain. This CDR3 region has 11 residues. The germline V gene has CDR1 MNHNY and CDR2 SVGAGI (reference sequence). The germline V and J ends were trimmed by 6 bases and 4 bases, with 4 bases remaining between them. The DNA for the CDR3 is TGTGCCAGCAGAATTAATCAGCCCCAGCATTTT. Translation: CASRINQPQHF.

The chain couples TRBV5-1 to TRBJ1-6, with D perhaps TRBD1 (6 bases). Germline V lookup: CDR1 SGHRS, CDR2 YFSETQ. There are 13 residues in the CDR3. V shed 9 bases and J shed 10 bases, with 17 bases lying between them. For the CDR3, the DNA is TGCGCCAAAGAGGGGGGCGGTGGATCACCCCTCCACTTT. This codes for CAKEGGGGSPLHF.

This sequence joins TRBV7-3 and TRBJ2-1; D gene uncertain. The V gene lost 0 bases and the J gene lost 7 bases, with 7 bases spanning the gap. Germline V gives CDR1 SGHTA, CDR2 FQGTGA. The CDR3 is 13 residues long. CDR3 amino acids: CASSLTHENEQFF. The CDR3, as DNA: TGTGCCAGCAGCTTAACGCACGAGAATGAGCAGTTCTTC.

This clone was seen once. The CDR3 reads CASSHPGLASGDTQYF. The CDR3 DNA is TGCGCCAGCAGCCATCCGGGACTAGCGTCGGGGGATACGCAGTATTTT. V and J are TRBV4-1 and TRBJ2-3; 10 nucleotides match TRBD2. After removal of 3 bases from V and 6 bases from J, the junction contained 9 bases not matched to a gene. This CDR3 spans 16 amino acids. Germline loops: CDR1 MGHRA, CDR2 YSYEKL.

The chain links TRBV28 to TRBJ1-2; no clear D gene. The CDR3 runs 13 residues. Germline CDR1 MDHEN, CDR2 SYDVKM. V was cut by 7 bases and J by 4 bases, with 13 bases left in between. The CDR3 is CASKKGGIYGYTF. The DNA for the CDR3 is TGTGCCAGCAAAAAGGGAGGTATCTATGGCTACACCTTC.

J is TRBJ1-3 and V is TRBV25-1; D is unclear. CDR1 MGHDK and CDR2 SYGVNS come from the germline V gene. V lost 3 bases and J lost 3, with 6 bases in between. CDR3 length: 13 amino acids. CDR3 amino acids: CASSETDGNTIYF. The DNA of the CDR3 is TGTGCCAGCAGTGAGACGGATGGAAACACCATATATTTT.

With regard to this clone: At one end the junction does not follow the germline gene, possibly because of a read error. The chain combines TRBV11-3 with TRBJ2-5, with D perhaps TRBD2 (6 bases). CDR1 and CDR2 (germline): SGHNT, YENEEA. The CDR3 is 14 amino acids. In DNA, the CDR3 is TGTGCCAGCAGCACTTCAGGACCGGGAGAGGCCCAGTACTTC. Its translation is CASSTSGPGEAQYF. Using reference TRBV11-3 and TRBJ2-5 for the parts outside the CDR3, the full variable domain is EAGVVQSPRYKIIEKKQPVAFWCNPISGHNTLYWYLQNLGQGPELLIRYENEEAVDDSQLPKDRFSAERLKGVDSTLKIQPAELGDSAVYLCASSTSGPGEAQYFGPGTRLLVL.

This clone was observed once. The CDR3, as DNA: TGTGCCAGTGGTCCGGCGGGGGCCAACGTCCTGACTTTC. Its translation is CASGPAGANVLTF. The chain uses TRBV27 and TRBJ2-6; no definite D call. CDR1 is MNHEY, CDR2 SMNVEV, per germline (reference sequence). Trimming pared 9 bases from V and 4 bases from J, leaving 10 bases between. This CDR3 has 13 amino acids.

The V and J genes are TRBV2 and TRBJ2-3; 10 bases align to TRBD1. The V segment lost 11 bases and the J segment 1 base; nucleotides outside the gene matches: 9. The CDR3 is made up of 15 amino acids. Germline values: CDR1 SNHLY, CDR2 FYNNEI. CDR3 nucleotides: TGTGCCTGTTCCCGAGGGACAGGGGGCACAGATACGCAGTATTTT. It codes for CACSRGTGGTDTQYF. The full variable domain, its missing parts supplied by reference TRBV2 and TRBJ2-3, is EPEVTQTPSHQVTQMGQEVILRCVPISNHLYFYWYRQILGQKVEFLVSFYNNEISEKSEIFDDQFSVERPDGSNFTLKIRSTKLEDSAMYFCACSRGTGGTDTQYFGPGTRLTVL.

Comment on this clone: This sample also contains other DNA sequences that code for the same CDR3. The chain combines TRBV5-1 with TRBJ2-7, with D possibly being TRBD2 (5 bases). Germline V gene sequence: CDR1 SGHRS, CDR2 YFSETQ. The CDR3 contains 13 residues. Between the trimmed V and J ends, which lost 2 bases and 4 bases, there was a span of 10 bases. CDR3 residues: CASSFAGPYEQYF. CDR3 nucleotides: TGCGCCAGCAGCTTCGCGGGTCCGTACGAGCAGTACTTC. Drawing the rest from reference TRBV5-1 and TRBJ2-7, the complete variable domain is KAGVTQTPRYLIKTRGQQVTLSCSPISGHRSVSWYQQTPGQGLQFLFEYFSETQRNKGNFPGRFSGRQFSNSRSEMNVSTLELGDSALYLCASSFAGPYEQYFGPGTRLTVT.